A single sample is the source of the 5 T cell receptor beta chains below, sequenced in a study of shared clonotypes between healthy human individuals. Produced via immunoSEQ multiplex PCR; TCRdb's table is partial and in-frame only. The table has 650,000 to 750,000 clones, roughly 78% seen once. Sequenced: memory CD4+ T cells sorted from blood. This sample's subset: CD45RA-negative fraction. Source of these receptors: a woman in her twenties or thirties in good health.

The chain uses TRBV5-1 and TRBJ1-2; D uncertain. This CDR3 is built from 14 residues. Germline V gene lookup returns CDR1 SGHRS and CDR2 YFSETQ. Trimming left V 2 bases short and J 5 bases short, with 13 bases between. The CDR3 DNA reads as TGCGCCAGCAGCTTAACCGGCGGCCCATATGGCTACACCTTC. Amino acids: CASSLTGGPYGYTF.

The chain carries TRBV29-1 and TRBJ1-4, with D uncertain. Between the trimmed V and J ends, which lost 4 bases and 5 bases, there was a span of 14 bases. Germline V gives CDR1 SQVTM, CDR2 ANQGSEA. The CDR3 sequence is 14 residues long. The CDR3 nucleotides are TGCAGCGTTGGTCTAAACAGCAAGAATGAAAAACTGTTTTTT. This codes for CSVGLNSKNEKLFF. The variable domain in full, with the rest retrieved from reference TRBV29-1 and TRBJ1-4, is SAVISQKPSRDICQRGTSLTIQCQVDSQVTMMFWYRQQPGQSLTLIATANQGSEATYESGFVIDKFPISRPNLTFSTLTVSNMSPEDSSIYLCSVGLNSKNEKLFFGSGTQLSVL.

The chain carries TRBV19 and TRBJ1-5; 7 bases match TRBD1. The germline V gene has CDR1 LNHDA and CDR2 SQIVND (reference sequence). Trimming at V came to 1 base and at J to 4 bases, leaving 4 bases not matched to a gene. The CDR3 contains 15 residues. Here the CDR3 reads CASSIGTGGNQPQHF. CDR3 nucleotides: TGTGCCAGTAGTATAGGGACAGGTGGGAATCAGCCCCAGCATTTT.

The rearrangement joins TRBV4-1 to TRBJ1-1; a possible D gene is TRBD1 (6 bases). Trimming left V 3 bases short and J 8 bases short, with 16 bases between. From germline, CDR1 is MGHRA and CDR2 YSYEKL. The CDR3 loop spans 14 amino acids. CDR3 region: CASSHTDRLGEAFF. The CDR3 DNA sequence: TGCGCCAGCAGCCACACCGACAGGTTAGGAGAAGCTTTCTTT.

The chain recombines TRBV7-9 with TRBJ2-2; D is ambiguous. The CDR3 spans 15 residues. V was trimmed by 4 bases and J by 3 bases, leaving 12 bases between them. The germline CDR1 and CDR2 sequences are SEHNR and FQNEAQ (reference sequence). DNA for the CDR3: TGTGCCAGCAGCTATCACAGTACCCACACCGGGGAGCTGTTTTTT. It yields the protein CASSYHSTHTGELFF.